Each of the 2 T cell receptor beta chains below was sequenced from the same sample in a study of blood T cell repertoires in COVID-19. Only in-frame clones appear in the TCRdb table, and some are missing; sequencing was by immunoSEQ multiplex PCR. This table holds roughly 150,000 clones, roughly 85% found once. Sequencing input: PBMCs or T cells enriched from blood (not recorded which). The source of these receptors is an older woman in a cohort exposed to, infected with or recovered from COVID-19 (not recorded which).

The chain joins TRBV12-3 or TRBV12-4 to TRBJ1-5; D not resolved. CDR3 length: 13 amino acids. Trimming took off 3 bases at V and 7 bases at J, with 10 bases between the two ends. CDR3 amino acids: CASSFDTWQPQHF. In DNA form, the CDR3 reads TGTGCCAGCAGTTTCGACACTTGGCAGCCCCAGCATTTT.

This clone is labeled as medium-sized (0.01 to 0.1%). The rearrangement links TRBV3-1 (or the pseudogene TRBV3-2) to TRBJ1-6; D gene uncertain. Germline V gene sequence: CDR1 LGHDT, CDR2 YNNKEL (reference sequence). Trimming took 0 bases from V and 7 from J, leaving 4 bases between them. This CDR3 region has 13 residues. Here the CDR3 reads CASSQDLNSPLHF. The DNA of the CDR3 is TGTGCCAGCAGCCAAGATCTAAATTCACCCCTCCACTTT.